Presented here are 10 T cell receptor beta chains from one specimen sequenced in a study of beta chain features in type 1 diabetes. TCRB transcripts that were expressed got sequenced, as all of the isolated RNA had been reverse transcribed. Assay used: immunoSEQ multiplex PCR; TCRdb lists only in-frame clones, some missing. Among 390,000 or so clones listed, about 15% were seen once. Sample: naive CD4+ T cells from blood. Receptors were obtained from a man between 25 and 39 years old in good health.

Only a few counts were recorded for this clone. In DNA, the CDR3 is TGTGCCAGCAGCTTAGCACTAGCCGACCATGAGCAGTTCTTC. Translation gives CASSLALADHEQFF. The V call is TRBV7-2, the J call TRBJ2-1, with D maybe TRBD2 (6 bases). V lost 0 bases to trimming and J lost 8 bases, with 11 bases between them. Germline V gene data show CDR1 as SGHTA and CDR2 as FQGNSA. The CDR3 is 14 amino acids.

The chain carries TRBV6-1 and TRBJ2-5; TRBD2 matches at 7 bases. After removal of 5 bases from V and 4 bases from J, the junction contained 7 bases not matched to a gene. Per the germline V gene, CDR1 is MNHNS and CDR2 is SASEGT. The CDR3 sequence is 14 residues long. CDR3 in DNA: TGTGCCAGCAGTCCCGGTGTAGCGGGAGAGACCCAGTACTTC. Translated: CASSPGVAGETQYF.

This clone has a handful of counts. The sample holds other DNA sequences that translate to the same CDR3. This chain uses TRBV5-4 with TRBJ2-6; the D is unclear. The CDR3 sequence is 15 residues long. Germline V CDR1 and CDR2: SGHNT, YYREEE (reference sequence). Trimming took off 1 base at V and 0 bases at J, with 5 bases between the two ends. The CDR3 sequence: CASSLISSGANVLTF. Written as DNA, the CDR3 is TGTGCCAGCAGCTTGATATCCTCTGGGGCCAACGTCCTGACTTTC.

This clone was recorded a few times. This chain links TRBV20-1 with TRBJ2-1; D perhaps matches TRBD2 (5 bases). Trimming removed 3 bases at V and 6 bases at J, with 6 bases between. CDR3 size: 11 residues. The V gene's germline CDR1 is DFQATT and CDR2 SNEGSKA (reference sequence). As DNA, the CDR3 is TGCAGTGCTAGCGCGGGCAATGAGCAGTTCTTC. Its protein is CSASAGNEQFF.

This clone was counted a few times. The V call is TRBV7-2, the J call TRBJ1-5; tentative D call: TRBD1 (5 bases). CDR1 and CDR2 (germline): SGHTA, FQGNSA. The CDR3 runs to 14 residues. The V and J ends lost 5 bases and 5 bases respectively, with 13 bases between them. This chain's CDR3 is CASSRGAADQPQHF. The CDR3 DNA sequence: TGTGCCAGCAGCCGAGGGGCAGCCGATCAGCCCCAGCATTTT.

This clone was observed a few times. The same CDR3 is also encoded by other DNA sequences in this sample. The V gene is TRBV5-1, the J gene TRBJ2-5; maybe TRBD2 (6 bases). With 0 bases removed from V and 3 bases from J, the gap between germline ends came to 6 bases. The germline V gene encodes CDR1 SGHRS and CDR2 YFSETQ. CDR3 length: 13 amino acids. DNA for the CDR3: TGCGCCAGCAGCTTGGGGACTAAAGAGACCCAGTACTTC. Translated, it gives CASSLGTKETQYF.

In the case of this clone: Different DNA sequences within this sample yield the same CDR3. The rearrangement links TRBV30 to TRBJ1-2, with a possible D match to TRBD1 (5 bases). Trimming removed 0 bases at V and 6 bases at J, with 11 bases between. The CDR3 is 13 residues long. CDR1 and CDR2 (germline): GTSNPN, SVGIG (reference sequence). CDR3 in DNA: TGTGCCTGGAGTGTACGCAGGGTACATGGCTACACCTTC. This translates into CAWSVRRVHGYTF.

The chain combines TRBV7-2 with TRBJ2-1; D assignment may be TRBD1 or TRBD2 (6 bases each). Trimming removed 5 bases from V and 7 bases from J, with 24 bases in between. The CDR3 covers 17 residues. In germline, CDR1 is SGHTA, CDR2 FQGNSA. CDR3: CASSTRRGREVRNEQFF. CDR3 nucleotides: TGTGCCAGCAGCACCCGACGGGGGCGGGAAGTTCGGAATGAGCAGTTCTTC.

The chain is built from TRBV4-2 and TRBJ2-1, with TRBD2 identical over 13 bases. This CDR3 is built from 18 residues. With V trimmed by 1 base and J by 0 bases, 3 bases remained unmatched. CDR1 is LGHNA, CDR2 YNFKEQ, per germline. The CDR3 protein is CASSQGLAGGSSYNEQFF. The CDR3 region has the DNA TGTGCCAGCAGCCAAGGACTAGCGGGAGGATCCTCCTACAATGAGCAGTTCTTC.

The rearrangement links TRBV19 to TRBJ2-1; 10 nucleotides match TRBD2. This CDR3 is built from 14 residues. Germline CDR1 and CDR2: LNHDA and SQIVND (reference sequence). V shed 9 bases, J shed 6 bases, and the junction held 8 bases outside the gene matches. CDR3 amino acids: CASGLAVEGNEQFF. In nucleotides, the CDR3 is TGTGCCAGCGGACTAGCGGTAGAGGGCAATGAGCAGTTCTTC.